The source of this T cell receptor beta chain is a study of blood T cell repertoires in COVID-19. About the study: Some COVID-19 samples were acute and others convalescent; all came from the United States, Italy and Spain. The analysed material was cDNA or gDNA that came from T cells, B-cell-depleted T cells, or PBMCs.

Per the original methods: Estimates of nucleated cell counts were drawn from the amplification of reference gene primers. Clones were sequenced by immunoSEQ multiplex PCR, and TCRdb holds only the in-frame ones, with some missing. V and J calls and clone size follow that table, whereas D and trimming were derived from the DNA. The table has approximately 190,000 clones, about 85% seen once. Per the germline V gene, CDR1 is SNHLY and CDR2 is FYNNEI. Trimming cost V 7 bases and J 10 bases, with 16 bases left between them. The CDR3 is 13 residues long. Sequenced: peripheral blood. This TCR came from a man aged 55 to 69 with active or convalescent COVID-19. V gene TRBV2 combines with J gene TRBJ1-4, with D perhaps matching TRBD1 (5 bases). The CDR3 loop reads CASNVAGIGKLFF. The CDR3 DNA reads TGTGCCAGCAACGTGGCAGGGATAGGAAAACTGTTTTTT. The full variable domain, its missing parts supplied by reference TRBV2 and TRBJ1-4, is EPEVTQTPSHQVTQMGQEVILRCVPISNHLYFYWYRQILGQKVEFLVSFYNNEISEKSEIFDDQFSVERPDGSNFTLKIRSTKLEDSAMYFCASNVAGIGKLFFGSGTQLSVL.